The 5 T cell receptor beta chains below all came from one sample that was sequenced in a study of blood T cell repertoires in COVID-19. The repertoire was sequenced with immunoSEQ multiplex PCR; TCRdb's copy has only in-frame clones and lacks some. The sample includes 180,000 or so clones, 80% to 85% of them seen just once. The specimen was PBMCs or T cells enriched from blood (not recorded which). Source of these receptors: a man in his forties or fifties who had recovered from COVID-19.

The V call is TRBV28, the J call TRBJ1-2; 8 bases map to TRBD1. Germline V CDR1 and CDR2: MDHEN, SYDVKM. This CDR3 has 17 amino acids. Losses at the gene ends were 2 bases for V and 3 bases for J; bases not matched to a gene: 11. The CDR3 DNA sequence: TGTGCCAGCAGTTTACCCCAGGGGGCGGGGGCCTACTATGGCTACACCTTC. It yields the protein CASSLPQGAGAYYGYTF.

This chain joins TRBV6-1 and TRBJ1-4; 7 bases line up with TRBD1. There are 15 residues in the CDR3. The V and J ends lost 2 bases and 3 bases, in that order; junction bases with no gene match: 3. Germline CDR1 reads MNHNS; CDR2 reads SASEGT. Here the CDR3 DNA reads TGTGCCAGCAGTGAATACAGGGGCGCTAATGAAAAACTGTTTTTT. This sequence encodes CASSEYRGANEKLFF.

V and J are TRBV6-5 and TRBJ2-7, with 7 bases lining up with TRBD2. The CDR3 sequence is 11 residues long. V shed 6 bases, J shed 7 bases, and the junction held 3 bases outside the gene matches. Germline loops: CDR1 MNHEY, CDR2 SVGAGI. The CDR3 spells CASRRGGEQYF. The CDR3 coding sequence is TGTGCCAGCAGGAGGGGAGGGGAGCAGTACTTC.

The CDR3, as DNA: TGTGCCTGGGCTAGCGGGGTTAACGAGCAGTTCTTC. Translated: CAWASGVNEQFF. The gene calls are TRBV30 and TRBJ2-1, with 9 bases aligning to TRBD2. The CDR3 covers 12 residues. V lost 5 bases and J lost 10; bases outside the gene matches: 6. CDR1 and CDR2 from the germline V gene are GTSNPN and SVGIG (reference sequence).

The gene calls are TRBV5-1 and TRBJ2-1; D is unresolved. Trimming took off 1 base at V and 0 bases at J, with 8 bases between the two ends. The CDR3 runs to 15 residues. Germline CDR1 reads SGHRS; CDR2 reads YFSETQ. The DNA of the CDR3 is TGCGCCAGCAGCTTGTTGGCAGACTCCTACAATGAGCAGTTCTTC. It yields the protein CASSLLADSYNEQFF.